This T cell receptor beta chain was documented in a study of blood T cell repertoires in COVID-19. Whole-study context: COVID-19 samples collected from the United States, Italy and Spain covered acute and convalescent phases.

The length of the CDR3 is 15 residues. Germline V gene data show CDR1 as LNHNV and CDR2 as YYDKDF (reference sequence). As to this clone: Relative to the germline gene, one junction end is altered; a read error may explain this.

TCRdb's copy holds only in-frame clones and misses some; the assay was immunoSEQ multiplex PCR. The sample yields around 230,000 clones, roughly 90% seen once. Material for sequencing was peripheral blood. The V gene is TRBV15, the J gene TRBJ1-2; 8 bases align to TRBD1. This TCR was sampled from a man younger than 45 who had recovered from COVID-19. CDR3 nucleotides: TGTGCCACCAGCAGAGGGGAGACAGGGGACTACGGCTACACCTTC. This sequence encodes CATSRGETGDYGYTF.